These 6 T cell receptor beta chains came from one sample sequenced in a study of long-term antiretroviral therapy in people with HIV. With survey level as its setting, the immunoSEQ assay was v3.0. Measured with immunoSEQ multiplex PCR; TCRdb has only the in-frame clones, and not every one. The sample consists of approximately 47,000 clones, roughly 80% of them appearing once. The sample in question was unsorted PBMCs, obtained 0.8 years after starting antiretroviral therapy. These receptors were taken from a young woman with HIV.

The genes are TRBV7-2 and TRBJ1-1, with D unclear. The CDR3 sequence is 16 residues long. The V end was cut by 2 bases, the J end by 2 bases, with 15 bases between. Germline V CDR1 and CDR2: SGHTA, FQGNSA. The CDR3: CASSLIAGVLNTEAFF. DNA of the CDR3: TGTGCCAGCAGCTTAATTGCTGGGGTTCTAAACACTGAAGCTTTCTTT.

This chain links TRBV6-6 with TRBJ2-7, with no clear D. V lost 0 bases to trimming and J lost 1 base, with 4 bases between them. This CDR3 has 13 amino acids. Looked up from germline, CDR1 is MNHNY and CDR2 is SVGAGI (reference sequence). DNA of the CDR3: TGTGCCAGCAGTTACTCGCTGTCCTACGAGCAGTACTTC. Translated: CASSYSLSYEQYF.

This clone was seen once. The chain is built from TRBV6-5 and TRBJ1-2; TRBD1 might be the D (5 bases). Trimming cost V 5 bases and J 7 bases, with 20 bases left between them. The CDR3 contains 15 residues. Germline assignment: CDR1 MNHEY and CDR2 SVGAGI. The DNA of the CDR3 is TGTGCCAGCAGTCCCGAATTTGGACAAGGACGTGGCTACACCTTC. Protein sequence: CASSPEFGQGRGYTF.

CDR3 region: CASSLGISGNTIYF. The DNA for the CDR3 is TGTGCCAGCAGCCTGGGGATCTCTGGAAACACCATATATTTT. V is TRBV5-5 and J is TRBJ1-3; D gene ambiguous. The ends were cut back, 4 bases at V and 0 bases at J, with 8 bases in the middle. This CDR3 is built from 14 residues. In germline, CDR1 is SGHKS, CDR2 YYEKEE (reference sequence).

This clone was observed a handful of times. The CDR3 DNA sequence: TGTGCCAGCGGGGCAGGTTCCTACGAGCAGTACTTC. It translates to CASGAGSYEQYF. The chain carries TRBV6-1 and TRBJ2-7; D might be TRBD1 (5 bases). The germline CDR1 and CDR2 sequences are MNHNS and SASEGT. The CDR3 is 12 amino acids. The V end lost 8 bases, the J end lost 1 base, and 9 bases lay between the germline ends.

This chain links TRBV19 with TRBJ1-5, with D perhaps TRBD1 (6 bases). Germline CDR1 is LNHDA and CDR2 is SQIVND (reference sequence). The V end lost 9 bases, the J end lost 3 bases, and 15 bases lay between the germline ends. This CDR3 has 14 amino acids. The CDR3: CASLSRGANQPQHF. In DNA form, the CDR3 reads TGTGCCAGCCTTAGCAGGGGAGCCAATCAGCCCCAGCATTTT.